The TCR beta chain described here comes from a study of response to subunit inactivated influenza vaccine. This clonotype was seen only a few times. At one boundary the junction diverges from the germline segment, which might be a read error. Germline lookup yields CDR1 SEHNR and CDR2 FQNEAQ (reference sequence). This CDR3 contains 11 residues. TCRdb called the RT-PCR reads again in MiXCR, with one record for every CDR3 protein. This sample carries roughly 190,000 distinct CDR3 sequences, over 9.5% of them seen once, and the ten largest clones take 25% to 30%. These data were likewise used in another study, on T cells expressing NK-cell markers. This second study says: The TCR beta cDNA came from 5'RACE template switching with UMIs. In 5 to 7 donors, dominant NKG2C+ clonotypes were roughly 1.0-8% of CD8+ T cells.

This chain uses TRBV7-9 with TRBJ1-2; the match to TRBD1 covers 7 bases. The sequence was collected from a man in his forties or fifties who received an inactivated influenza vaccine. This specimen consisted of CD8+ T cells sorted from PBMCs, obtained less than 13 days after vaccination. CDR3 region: CASSLAGTESF. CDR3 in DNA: TGTGCCAGCAGCTTAGCGGGGACAGAATCGTTC. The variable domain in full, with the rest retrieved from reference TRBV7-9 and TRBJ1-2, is DTGVSQNPRHKITKRGQNVTFRCDPISEHNRLYWYRQTLGQGPEFLTYFQNEAQLEKSRLLSDRFSAERPKGSFSTLEIQRTEQGDSAMYLCASSLAGTESFGSGTRLTVV.